This TCR beta chain comes out of a study of OX40 agonist ivuxolimab in advanced cancers. Study context: Those enrolled were 80% to 85% male, with a mean age of 60 years and ages from about 20 to 80. Antecedent anti-PD-1, anti-PD-L1 or anti-CTLA-4 therapy was permissible, with roughly 36% having received some. Regarding the study as a whole: Also present in some nonresponders was a low level of normalized T-cell clonal expansion.

Comment on this clone: Its antigen is not identified.

From germline, CDR1 is MGHDK and CDR2 SYGVNS. Trimming shortened V by 4 bases and J by 6 bases, and 13 bases separated the two germline ends. The CDR3 extends over 13 amino acids. Data came from immunoSEQ multiplex PCR; TCRdb stores just in-frame clones and leaves some out. The data show over 90,000 clones, nearly 90% seen once. Blood sampling took place at baseline, cycle 4 day 1, and cycle 7 day 1. The sequences come from CD4+ or CD8+ T cells sorted from blood, collected in a trial of the OX40 agonist ivuxolimab. This sequence was found in an adult with an advanced solid tumor such as melanoma, head and neck, liver or kidney cancer. This sequence joins TRBV25-1 and TRBJ2-7, with D uncertain. CDR3 nucleotide sequence: TGTGCCAGCAGTGGGGCAGGAACGGGCGAGCAGTACTTC. Protein product: CASSGAGTGEQYF.